This T cell receptor beta chain stems from a study of blood T cell repertoires in COVID-19. Study summary: The study drew acute and convalescent COVID-19 samples from the United States, Italy and Spain.

Authors' processing steps: The assay estimated nucleated cells by amplifying reference gene primers. TCRdb's table, derived via immunoSEQ multiplex PCR, lists solely in-frame clones and lacks some. D and trimming were read from the DNA, whereas the V and J calls and clone size are those reported in that table. The data show tens of thousands of clones, more than 75% seen once. The sequence came from a woman older than 75 with acute or convalescent COVID-19. Sequencing was performed on peripheral blood.

CDR3 nucleotides: TGTGCCAGCAATAATGGGCAGGCCTATAATTCACCCCTCCACTTT. It encodes CASNNGQAYNSPLHF. The chain links TRBV27 to TRBJ1-6; unclear D gene. The CDR3 is 15 residues long. Per germline, CDR1 MNHEY and CDR2 SMNVEV (reference sequence). V dropped 7 bases and J dropped 2 bases, with 12 bases sitting between them.